The 8 T cell receptor beta chains below were found in one sample sequenced in a study of blood T cells in healthy people across ages. A second PCR of roughly 7 to 11 cycles used a sample-barcoded 5' primer and a J-beta primer mix. TCRdb fed the 5' RACE reads into MiXCR, producing one record per CDR3 protein. The sample records over 1,300,000 distinct CDR3 sequences, 59% being singletons. The sample was blood. These receptors were taken from a man between 18 and 35 years old in good health.

The V call is TRBV10-3, the J call TRBJ2-5; maybe TRBD1 (6 bases). The DNA end favors TRBJ2-7, so the J call may be wrong. This CDR3 is 14 amino acids long. CDR1 ENHRY and CDR2 SYGVKD come from the germline V gene. Written as DNA, the CDR3 is TGTGCCAGCCTCACACAGGGAATATGCTACGAGCAGTACTTC. Amino acid sequence: CASLTQGICYEQYF.

J is TRBJ2-7 and V is TRBV29-1; maybe TRBD1 (6 bases). Germline V gene sequence: CDR1 SQVTM, CDR2 ANQGSEA. The CDR3 has 12 residues. Trimming left V 6 bases short and J 6 bases short, with 15 bases between. CDR3 sequence reads: CSVQGSESEQYF. DNA for the CDR3: TGCAGCGTCCAGGGGTCAGAGAGCGAGCAGTACTTC.

This chain uses TRBV7-9 with TRBJ1-6, with D possibly being TRBD1 (5 bases). V dropped 1 base and J dropped 7 bases, with 14 bases sitting between them. This CDR3 spans 16 amino acids. The germline CDR1 and CDR2 sequences are SEHNR and FQNEAQ (reference sequence). Here the CDR3 DNA reads TGTGCCAGCAGCTTAGGGTCTACGGGACCAAATTCACCCCTCCACTTT. Its protein is CASSLGSTGPNSPLHF.

J is TRBJ2-5 and V is TRBV5-1; a possible D gene is TRBD2 (5 bases). Trimming left V 3 bases short and J 3 bases short, with 18 bases between. Germline V CDR1 and CDR2: SGHRS, YFSETQ. This CDR3 comprises 16 residues. The CDR3 spells CASSWRTSAYEETQYF. CDR3 coding DNA: TGCGCCAGCAGCTGGCGGACTTCAGCCTACGAAGAGACCCAGTACTTC.

The chain is built from TRBV10-3 and TRBJ2-4, with 8 nucleotides matching TRBD1. The assigned J gene may be wrong: the sequence end matches TRBJ2-7 better. Per germline, CDR1 ENHRY and CDR2 SYGVKD. There are 14 residues in the CDR3. The chain's CDR3 is CAISEGQGADEQYF. CDR3 in DNA: TGTGCCATCAGTGAGGGCCAGGGGGCCGACGAGCAGTACTTC.

The CDR3 sequence is CSVDDRVLMNTEAFF. In DNA, the CDR3 is TGCAGCGTTGACGACAGGGTTTTGATGAACACTGAAGCTTTCTTT. The gene calls are TRBV29-1 and TRBJ1-1, with 7 positions matching TRBD1. After removal of 3 bases from V and 0 bases from J, the junction contained 7 bases not matched to a gene. The CDR3 runs 15 residues. CDR1 SQVTM and CDR2 ANQGSEA come from the germline V gene.

The chain recombines TRBV7-9 with TRBJ2-1; D not resolved. The length of the CDR3 is 18 residues. Germline values: CDR1 SEHNR, CDR2 FQNEAQ (reference sequence). Trimming left V 2 bases short and J 0 bases short, with 17 bases between. The CDR3 coding sequence is TGTGCCAGCAGCTTAACCCCCCCCGGCGGATACTCCTACAATGAGCAGTTCTTC. Translating gives CASSLTPPGGYSYNEQFF.

The V call is TRBV20-1, the J call TRBJ2-7, with D unclear. The V gene lost 6 bases and the J gene lost 4 bases, with 10 bases spanning the gap. CDR1 and CDR2 from the germline V gene are DFQATT and SNEGSKA (reference sequence). There are 11 residues in the CDR3. This CDR3 is CSADRVYEQYF. As DNA, the CDR3 is TGCAGTGCGGATAGGGTGTACGAGCAGTACTTC.